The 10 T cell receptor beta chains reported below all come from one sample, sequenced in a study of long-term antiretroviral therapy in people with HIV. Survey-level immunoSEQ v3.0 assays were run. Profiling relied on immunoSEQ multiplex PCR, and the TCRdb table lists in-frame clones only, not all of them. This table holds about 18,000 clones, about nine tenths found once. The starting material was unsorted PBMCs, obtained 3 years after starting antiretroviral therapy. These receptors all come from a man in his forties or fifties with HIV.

The DNA for the CDR3 is TGTGCCAGCAGCCAAGAACAGGGGGAAGGCTACACCTTC. This sequence encodes CASSQEQGEGYTF. The chain has TRBV4-2 and TRBJ1-2; TRBD1 aligns across 8 bases. The CDR3 consists of 13 residues. V lost 0 bases to trimming and J lost 8 bases; unmatched junction nucleotides: 2. Germline V CDR1 and CDR2: LGHNA, YNFKEQ.

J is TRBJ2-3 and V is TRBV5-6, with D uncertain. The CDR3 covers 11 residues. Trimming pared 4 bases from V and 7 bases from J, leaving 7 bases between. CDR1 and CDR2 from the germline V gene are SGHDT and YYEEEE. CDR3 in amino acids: CASSLYNTQYF. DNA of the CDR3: TGTGCCAGCAGCCTTTACAATACGCAGTATTTT.

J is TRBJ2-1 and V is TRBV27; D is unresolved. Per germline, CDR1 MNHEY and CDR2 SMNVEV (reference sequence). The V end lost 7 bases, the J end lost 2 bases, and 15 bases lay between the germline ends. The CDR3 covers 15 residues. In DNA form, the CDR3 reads TGTGCCAGCACCCTCACGCCAGGCCCCTACAATGAGCAGTTCTTC. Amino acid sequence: CASTLTPGPYNEQFF.

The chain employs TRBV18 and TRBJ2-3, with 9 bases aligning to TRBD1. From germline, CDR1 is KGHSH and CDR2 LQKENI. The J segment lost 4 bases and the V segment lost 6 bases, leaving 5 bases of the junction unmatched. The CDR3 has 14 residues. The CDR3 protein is CASSPGTGPDTQYF. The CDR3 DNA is TGTGCCAGCTCCCCCGGGACAGGGCCAGATACGCAGTATTTT.

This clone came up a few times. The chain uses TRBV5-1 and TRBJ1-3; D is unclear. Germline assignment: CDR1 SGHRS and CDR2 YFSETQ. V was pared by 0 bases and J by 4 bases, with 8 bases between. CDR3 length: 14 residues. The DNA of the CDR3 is TGCGCCAGCAGCTTGGGTGTGAGCGGAAACACCATATATTTT. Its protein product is CASSLGVSGNTIYF.

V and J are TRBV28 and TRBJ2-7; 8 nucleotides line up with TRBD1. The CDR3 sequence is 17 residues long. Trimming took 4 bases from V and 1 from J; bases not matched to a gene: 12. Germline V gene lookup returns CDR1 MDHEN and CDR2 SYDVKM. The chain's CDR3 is CASSSTRQGKISYEQYF. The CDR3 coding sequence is TGTGCCAGCAGTTCCACTCGACAGGGGAAAATATCCTACGAGCAGTACTTC.

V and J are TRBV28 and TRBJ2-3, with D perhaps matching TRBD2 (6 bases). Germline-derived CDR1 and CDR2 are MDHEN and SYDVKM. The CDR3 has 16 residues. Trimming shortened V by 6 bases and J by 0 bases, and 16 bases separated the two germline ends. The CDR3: CASSVLSGASTDTQYF. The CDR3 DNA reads TGTGCCAGCAGCGTCCTTAGCGGTGCTAGCACAGATACGCAGTATTTT.

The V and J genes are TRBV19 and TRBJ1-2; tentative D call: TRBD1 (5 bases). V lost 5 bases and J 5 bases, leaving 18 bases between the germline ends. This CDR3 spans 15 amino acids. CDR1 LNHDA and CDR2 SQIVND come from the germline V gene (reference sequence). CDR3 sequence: CASSPNGANPYGYTF. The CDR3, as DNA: TGTGCCAGTAGTCCAAACGGGGCAAACCCTTATGGCTACACCTTC.

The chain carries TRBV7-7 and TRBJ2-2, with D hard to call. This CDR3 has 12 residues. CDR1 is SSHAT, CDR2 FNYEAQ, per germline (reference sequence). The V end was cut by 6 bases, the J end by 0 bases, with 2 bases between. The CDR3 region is CASSPNTGELFF. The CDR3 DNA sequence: TGTGCCAGCAGTCCGAACACCGGGGAGCTGTTTTTT. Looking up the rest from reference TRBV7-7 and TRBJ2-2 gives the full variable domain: GAGVSQSPRYKVTKRGQDVTLRCDPISSHATLYWYQQALGQGPEFLTYFNYEAQPDKSGLPSDRFSAERPEGSISTLTIQRTEQRDSAMYRCASSPNTGELFFGEGSRLTVL.

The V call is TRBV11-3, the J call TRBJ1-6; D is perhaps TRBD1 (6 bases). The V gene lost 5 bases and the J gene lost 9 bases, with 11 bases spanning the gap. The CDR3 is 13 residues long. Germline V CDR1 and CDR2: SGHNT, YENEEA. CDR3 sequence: CASSQGLASPLHF. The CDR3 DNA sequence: TGTGCCAGCAGCCAGGGGCTGGCTTCACCCCTCCACTTT.